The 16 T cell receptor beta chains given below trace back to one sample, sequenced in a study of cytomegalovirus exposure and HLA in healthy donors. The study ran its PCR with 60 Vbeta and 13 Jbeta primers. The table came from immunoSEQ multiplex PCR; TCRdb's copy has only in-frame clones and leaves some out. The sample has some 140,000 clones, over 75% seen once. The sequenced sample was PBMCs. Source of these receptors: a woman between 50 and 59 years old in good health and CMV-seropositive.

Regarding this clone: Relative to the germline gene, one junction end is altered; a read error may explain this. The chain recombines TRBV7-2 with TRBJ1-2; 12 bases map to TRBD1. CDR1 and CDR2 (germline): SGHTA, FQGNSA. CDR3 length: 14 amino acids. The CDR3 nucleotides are TGTGCCAGCAGCTTGGCCGGTGGGACAGGGGGCGGGAAGTTC. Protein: CASSLAGGTGGGKF.

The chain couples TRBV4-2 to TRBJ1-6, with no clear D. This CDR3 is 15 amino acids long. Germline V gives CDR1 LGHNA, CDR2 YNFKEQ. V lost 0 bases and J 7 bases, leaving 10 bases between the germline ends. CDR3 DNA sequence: TGTGCCAGCAGCCAAGATAGAAGGGAGAATTCACCCCTCCACTTT. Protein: CASSQDRRENSPLHF.

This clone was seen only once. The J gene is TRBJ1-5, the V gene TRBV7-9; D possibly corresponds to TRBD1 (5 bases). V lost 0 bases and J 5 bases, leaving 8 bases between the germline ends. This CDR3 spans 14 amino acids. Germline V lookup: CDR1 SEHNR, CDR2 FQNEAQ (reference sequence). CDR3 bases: TGTGCCAGCAGCTTAGCAGGGGAACATCAGCCCCAGCATTTT. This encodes CASSLAGEHQPQHF.

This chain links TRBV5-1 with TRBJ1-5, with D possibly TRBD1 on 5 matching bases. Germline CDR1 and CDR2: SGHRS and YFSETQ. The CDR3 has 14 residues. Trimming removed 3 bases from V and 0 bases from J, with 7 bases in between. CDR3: CASSSGVSNQPQHF. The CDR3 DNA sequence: TGCGCCAGCAGCTCGGGGGTTAGCAATCAGCCCCAGCATTTT.

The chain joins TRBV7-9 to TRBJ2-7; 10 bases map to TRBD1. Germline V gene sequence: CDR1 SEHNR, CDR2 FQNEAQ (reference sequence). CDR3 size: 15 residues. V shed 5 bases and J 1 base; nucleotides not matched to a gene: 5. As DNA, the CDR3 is TGTGCCAGCAGCCAGTGGGGACAGGGGTCCTACGAGCAGTACTTC. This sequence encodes CASSQWGQGSYEQYF.

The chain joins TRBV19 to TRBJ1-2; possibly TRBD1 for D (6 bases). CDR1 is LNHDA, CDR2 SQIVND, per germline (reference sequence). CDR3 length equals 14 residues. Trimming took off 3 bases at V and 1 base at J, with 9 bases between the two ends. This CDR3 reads CASSMRDNNYGYTF. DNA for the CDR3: TGTGCCAGTAGTATGAGGGACAATAACTATGGCTACACCTTC.

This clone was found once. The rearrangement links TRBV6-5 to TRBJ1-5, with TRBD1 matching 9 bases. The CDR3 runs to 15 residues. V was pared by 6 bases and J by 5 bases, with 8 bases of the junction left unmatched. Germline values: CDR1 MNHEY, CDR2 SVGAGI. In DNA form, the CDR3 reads TGTGCCAGCAGAGCGACAGGGGGAGTACATCAGCCCCAGCATTTT. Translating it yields CASRATGGVHQPQHF.

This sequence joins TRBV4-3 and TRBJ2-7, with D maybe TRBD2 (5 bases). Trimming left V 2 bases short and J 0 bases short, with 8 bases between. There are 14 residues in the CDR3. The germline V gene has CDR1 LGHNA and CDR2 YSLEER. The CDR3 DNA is TGCGCCAGCAGCCAAACGAGGGTCTCCTACGAGCAGTACTTC. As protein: CASSQTRVSYEQYF.

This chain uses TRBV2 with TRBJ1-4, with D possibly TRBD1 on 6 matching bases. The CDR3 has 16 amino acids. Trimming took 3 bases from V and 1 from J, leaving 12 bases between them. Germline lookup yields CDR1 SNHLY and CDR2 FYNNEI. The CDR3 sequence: CASSDRTGRTNEKLFF. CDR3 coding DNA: TGTGCCAGCAGTGACAGAACAGGGAGAACTAATGAAAAACTGTTTTTT.

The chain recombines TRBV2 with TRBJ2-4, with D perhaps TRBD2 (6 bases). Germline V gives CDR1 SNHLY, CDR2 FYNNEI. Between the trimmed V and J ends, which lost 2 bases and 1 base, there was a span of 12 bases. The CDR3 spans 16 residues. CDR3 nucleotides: TGTGCCAGCAGTGAATTGGGGGGACGGGCCAAAAACATTCAGTACTTC. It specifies CASSELGGRAKNIQYF.

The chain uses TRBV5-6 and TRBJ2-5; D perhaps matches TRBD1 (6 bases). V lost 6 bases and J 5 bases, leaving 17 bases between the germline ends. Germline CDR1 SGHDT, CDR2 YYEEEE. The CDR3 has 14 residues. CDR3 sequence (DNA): TGTGCCAGCACCTCCTGGGCAGGGGAGGAGACCCAGTACTTC. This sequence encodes CASTSWAGEETQYF.

The CDR3 nucleotides read TGTGCCAGCAGCTTAAGGACTAGCGGGGGGATACGCACAGATACGCAGTATTTT. Translating it yields CASSLRTSGGIRTDTQYF. The V call is TRBV5-6, the J call TRBJ2-3; 14 positions agree with TRBD2. Trimming took 2 bases from V and 1 from J; bases not matched to a gene: 6. Germline CDR1 SGHDT, CDR2 YYEEEE. CDR3 length equals 18 residues.

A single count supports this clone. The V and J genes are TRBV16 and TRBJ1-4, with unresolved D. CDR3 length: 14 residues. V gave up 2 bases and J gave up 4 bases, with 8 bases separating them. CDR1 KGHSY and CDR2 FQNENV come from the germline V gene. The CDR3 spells CASSQVTDNEKLFF. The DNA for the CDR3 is TGTGCCAGCAGCCAAGTTACAGATAATGAAAAACTGTTTTTT.

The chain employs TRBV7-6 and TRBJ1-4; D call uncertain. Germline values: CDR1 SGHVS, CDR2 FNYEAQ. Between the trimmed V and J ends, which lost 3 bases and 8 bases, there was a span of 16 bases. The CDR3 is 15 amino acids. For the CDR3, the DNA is TGTGCCAGCAGCTTGGAGGGTCGGCTGAACGAAAAACTGTTTTTT. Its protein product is CASSLEGRLNEKLFF.

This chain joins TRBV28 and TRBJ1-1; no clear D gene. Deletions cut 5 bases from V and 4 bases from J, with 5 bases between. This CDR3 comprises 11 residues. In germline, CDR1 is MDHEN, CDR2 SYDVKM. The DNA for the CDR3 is TGTGCCAGCAGTCTCCGCACTGAAGCTTTCTTT. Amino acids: CASSLRTEAFF.

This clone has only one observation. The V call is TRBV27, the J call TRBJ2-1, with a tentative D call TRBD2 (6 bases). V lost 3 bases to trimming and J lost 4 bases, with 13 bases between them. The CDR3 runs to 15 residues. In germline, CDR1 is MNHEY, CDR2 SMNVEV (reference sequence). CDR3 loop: CASSFGGARYNEQFF. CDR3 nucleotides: TGTGCCAGCAGTTTTGGCGGGGCCAGGTACAATGAGCAGTTCTTC.